The 28 T cell receptor beta chains below come from one sample, sequenced in a study of T-cell reconstitution after alpha-beta-depleted transplantation in children. Unique molecular identifiers were incorporated during preparation of the TCRbeta library. TCRdb reprocessed the PCR reads via MiXCR and lists one record per CDR3 protein. This repertoire shows almost 500,000 distinct CDR3 sequences, 12% found once; its top ten account for about 5%. The specimen was PBMCs from the stem cell graft donor, collected from the stem cell graft. These receptors all come from a human donor who donated a stem cell graft to a child with combined immunodeficiency.

The chain employs TRBV30 and TRBJ2-7; 7 nucleotides match TRBD2. The junction had 7 bases not matched to a gene; V was cut back by 2 bases and J by 6 bases. The CDR3 totals 13 residues. CDR1 is GTSNPN and CDR2 is SVGIG in the germline V gene (reference sequence). This CDR3 is CAWSIREGGEQYF. In nucleotides, the CDR3 is TGTGCCTGGAGTATCAGGGAGGGCGGCGAGCAGTACTTC.

This clonotype was seen many times. The chain recombines TRBV20-1 with TRBJ2-1; 13 nucleotides agree with TRBD2. Germline V CDR1 and CDR2: DFQATT, SNEGSKA (reference sequence). This CDR3 has 14 amino acids. Trimming removed 3 bases from V and 10 bases from J; junction bases left unmatched: 6. CDR3 sequence (DNA): TGCAGTGCTAGTTATGGGACTAGCGGGACGGAGCAGTTCTTC. Translated: CSASYGTSGTEQFF.

V usage is TRBV9 and J usage is TRBJ2-7; perhaps TRBD2 as D (5 bases). Looked up from germline, CDR1 is SGDLS and CDR2 is YYNGEE. The CDR3 sequence is 15 residues long. Trimming cost V 2 bases and J 2 bases, with 14 bases left between them. CDR3 sequence: CASSVSPREPYEQYF. The DNA for the CDR3 is TGTGCCAGCAGCGTGAGTCCGAGGGAACCCTACGAGCAGTACTTC.

The chain is built from TRBV20-1 and TRBJ1-1; 7 bases match TRBD1. This CDR3 is 14 amino acids long. Unmatched junction bases numbered 9, after V lost 3 bases and J lost 5 bases. The germline V gene encodes CDR1 DFQATT and CDR2 SNEGSKA (reference sequence). The chain's CDR3 is CSARRNRGGTEAFF. CDR3 sequence (DNA): TGCAGTGCTAGGCGGAACAGGGGAGGGACTGAAGCTTTCTTT.

Only a few counts were recorded for this clonotype. The rearrangement joins TRBV5-6 to TRBJ2-3; 13 nucleotides match TRBD2. The CDR3 is made up of 20 amino acids. CDR1 and CDR2 from the germline V gene are SGHDT and YYEEEE. V was clipped by 0 bases and J by 0 bases; unmatched bases: 10. This chain's CDR3 is CASSLAGTSGDLTSTDTQYF. CDR3 DNA: TGTGCCAGCAGCTTGGCCGGGACTAGCGGGGACCTAACTAGCACAGATACGCAGTATTTT.

This clonotype was detected ten times or more. The chain joins TRBV12-3 or TRBV12-4 to TRBJ1-5; D gene ambiguous. V was pared by 6 bases and J by 2 bases, with 8 bases between. CDR3 length equals 13 residues. CDR3 DNA sequence: TGTGCCAGCAGAGCAACAGGCAATCAGCCCCAGCATTTT. It translates to CASRATGNQPQHF.

This clonotype was seen at least ten times. The chain employs TRBV29-1 and TRBJ1-2; 9 bases align to TRBD1. Germline-derived CDR1 and CDR2 are SQVTM and ANQGSEA. The CDR3 loop spans 13 amino acids. V lost 4 bases, J lost 8 bases, and 8 bases stayed unmatched. CDR3 coding DNA: TGCAGCGTTGTATCGGGGACAGGGTCCGGCTACACCTTC. Residues: CSVVSGTGSGYTF.

This clonotype was seen many times. The chain recombines TRBV27 with TRBJ2-7; 12 nucleotides match TRBD1. The germline CDR1 and CDR2 sequences are MNHEY and SMNVEV (reference sequence). The CDR3 loop spans 14 amino acids. J lost 5 bases, V lost 2 bases, and 1 base had no gene match. Here the CDR3 DNA reads TGTGCCAGCAGTTTAGGGACAGGGGGCCACGAGCAGTACTTC. Translating it yields CASSLGTGGHEQYF.

As regards this clonotype: This may arise from a read error, as a much more abundant clone is one base away. V gene TRBV29-1 combines with J gene TRBJ1-1; D is unclear. Germline V CDR1 and CDR2: SQVTM, ANQGSEA. The CDR3 runs 15 residues. The CDR3 protein is CSVENREGWLTESFF. The CDR3 nucleotides read TGCAGCGTCGAGAACCGGGAGGGCTGGCTCACTGAATCTTTCTTT.

This clonotype has more than one count but fewer than ten. The rearrangement links TRBV10-3 to TRBJ1-1, with 8 positions matching TRBD1. The junction had 9 bases not matched to a gene; V was cut back by 6 bases and J by 3 bases. This CDR3 contains 15 residues. CDR1 and CDR2 from the germline V gene are ENHRY and SYGVKD. The CDR3 DNA reads TGTGCCATCAGAATAACAGGGGGGATGGACACTGAAGCTTTCTTT. Translation gives CAIRITGGMDTEAFF.

J is TRBJ2-7 and V is TRBV6-1, with D hard to call. Germline V lookup: CDR1 MNHNS, CDR2 SASEGT. The CDR3 sequence is 14 residues long. V lost 5 bases to trimming and J lost 0 bases, with 11 bases between them. The CDR3 sequence is CASSTDAVSYEQYF. The CDR3 DNA follows: TGTGCCAGCAGTACGGACGCGGTCTCCTACGAGCAGTACTTC.

The rearrangement uses TRBV15 and TRBJ2-4; D may be TRBD2 (6 bases). CDR1 is LNHNV and CDR2 is YYDKDF in the germline V gene (reference sequence). Trimming pared 1 base from V and 0 bases from J, leaving 10 bases between. The CDR3 consists of 16 residues. In nucleotides, the CDR3 is TGTGCCACCAGCAGAGGGGACTCCTTAGCCAAAAACATTCAGTACTTC. It yields the protein CATSRGDSLAKNIQYF.

This chain uses TRBV6-1 with TRBJ2-1; 8 bases are shared with TRBD2. CDR3 length equals 16 residues. The J segment lost 0 bases and the V segment lost 4 bases, leaving 5 bases of the junction unmatched. Germline loops: CDR1 MNHNS, CDR2 SASEGT. Written as DNA, the CDR3 is TGTGCCAGCAGTGTGGGACGGGGGGGCTCCTACAATGAGCAGTTCTTC. Its protein is CASSVGRGGSYNEQFF.

This clonotype was seen ten or more times. A much larger clone differs by one base, so this may be a read error. The V gene is TRBV28, the J gene TRBJ1-5; D gene unclear. Per germline, CDR1 MDHEN and CDR2 SYDVKM. The CDR3 sequence is 13 residues long. Trimming took 0 bases from V and 4 from J, leaving 4 bases between them. The DNA for the CDR3 is TGTGCCAGCAGTTTATGGGGGAATCAGCCCCAGCATTTT. This gives the protein CASSLWGNQPQHF.

This clonotype was picked up many times. This rearrangement joins TRBV9 to TRBJ2-2; no firm D call. CDR3 length: 13 amino acids. Germline lookup yields CDR1 SGDLS and CDR2 YYNGEE. V was clipped by 3 bases and J by 0 bases, with 3 bases between them. This CDR3 reads CASSAANTGELFF. Written as DNA, the CDR3 is TGTGCCAGCAGCGCCGCGAACACCGGGGAGCTGTTTTTT. Together with reference TRBV9 and TRBJ2-2, the CDR3 gives the full variable domain: DSGVTQTPKHLITATGQRVTLRCSPRSGDLSVYWYQQSLDQGLQFLIQYYNGEERAKGNILERFSAQQFPDLHSELNLSSLELGDSALYFCASSAANTGELFFGEGSRLTVL.

The chain links TRBV6-1 to TRBJ1-5; D is possibly TRBD1 (5 bases). The germline V and J ends were trimmed by 6 bases and 0 bases, with 15 bases remaining between them. This CDR3 contains 16 residues. Germline values: CDR1 MNHNS, CDR2 SASEGT. CDR3 DNA sequence: TGTGCCAGCAGAGTTCCGGGGGGGAATAGCAATCAGCCCCAGCATTTT. This gives the protein CASRVPGGNSNQPQHF.

This clonotype was seen at least ten times. This chain connects TRBV20-1 to TRBJ2-7; 8 bases are shared with TRBD2. In germline, CDR1 is DFQATT, CDR2 SNEGSKA (reference sequence). The junction had 6 bases not matched to a gene; V was cut back by 5 bases and J by 3 bases. The CDR3 is 13 amino acids. This chain's CDR3 is CSAGTRDFYEQYF. The CDR3 DNA reads TGCAGTGCTGGGACTAGAGACTTCTACGAGCAGTACTTC.

This chain links TRBV7-9 with TRBJ1-5; a weak D match, TRBD1 (6 bases). The CDR3 totals 14 residues. Germline V gives CDR1 SEHNR, CDR2 FQNEAQ (reference sequence). V lost 5 bases and J lost 0, with 8 bases in between. The chain's CDR3 is CASSAGVSNQPQHF. Here the CDR3 DNA reads TGTGCCAGCAGCGCAGGGGTTAGCAATCAGCCCCAGCATTTT.

The chain links TRBV11-3 to TRBJ2-1; 9 bases agree with TRBD1. This CDR3 is 15 amino acids long. Germline lookup yields CDR1 SGHNT and CDR2 YENEEA. J lost 7 bases, V lost 1 base, and 5 bases had no gene match. This chain's CDR3 is CASSLVGTGLNEQFF. The CDR3 DNA reads as TGTGCCAGCAGCTTAGTGGGGACAGGGTTAAATGAGCAGTTCTTC.

V usage is TRBV7-3 and J usage is TRBJ2-5, with 9 bases that match TRBD2. Germline-derived CDR1 and CDR2 are SGHTA and FQGTGA. After removal of 2 bases from V and 4 bases from J, the junction contained 8 bases not matched to a gene. There are 16 residues in the CDR3. The CDR3 nucleotides are TGTGCCAGCAGCTTATTGGGCGGGAGGGCCGGAGAGACCCAGTACTTC. Translated: CASSLLGGRAGETQYF.

The rearrangement joins TRBV12-3 or TRBV12-4 to TRBJ2-2; weak D call: TRBD2 (6 bases). The CDR3 runs 14 residues. Trimming cost V 6 bases and J 6 bases, with 14 bases left between them. CDR3 protein: CASSRGVRAGELFF. CDR3 coding DNA: TGTGCCAGCAGCCGCGGGGTTCGGGCCGGGGAGCTGTTTTTT.

This clonotype was counted only a few times. This rearrangement joins TRBV24-1 to TRBJ2-1, with D unresolved. The CDR3 totals 15 residues. Trimming stripped 3 bases from V and 3 bases from J, with 11 bases between. Germline V gene lookup returns CDR1 KGHDR and CDR2 SFDVKD. CDR3 loop: CATSDAADNYNEQFF. The CDR3 coding sequence is TGTGCCACCAGTGATGCGGCCGATAACTACAATGAGCAGTTCTTC.

The chain employs TRBV11-2 and TRBJ2-6; D may be TRBD1 or TRBD2 (7 bases each). Germline CDR1 is SGHAT and CDR2 is FQNNGV. Trimming shortened V by 5 bases and J by 0 bases, and 20 bases separated the two germline ends. The length of the CDR3 is 19 residues. CDR3 bases: TGTGCCAGCAGCCCCCAGGGGGGAGGGGTCAGCTCTGGGGCCAACGTCCTGACTTTC. Its translation: CASSPQGGGVSSGANVLTF.

J is TRBJ1-2 and V is TRBV12-3 or TRBV12-4; D gene unclear. The germline V and J ends were trimmed by 6 bases and 4 bases, with 9 bases remaining between them. The CDR3 totals 12 residues. For the CDR3, the DNA is TGTGCCAGCAGCCTGAGCGTCTATGGCTACACCTTC. It codes for CASSLSVYGYTF.

The chain combines TRBV7-8 with TRBJ2-5; weak D call: TRBD2 (5 bases). Per germline, CDR1 SGHVS and CDR2 FQNEAQ. CDR3 length equals 13 residues. V lost 1 base and J lost 8, with 11 bases in between. The CDR3 spells CASSLVGELTQYF. DNA of the CDR3: TGTGCCAGCAGCTTAGTTGGGGAGCTAACCCAGTACTTC.

In its sample, this clonotype was seen many times. This rearrangement joins TRBV5-1 to TRBJ1-1; 12 bases line up with TRBD1. V lost 0 bases, J lost 4 bases, and 1 base stayed unmatched. The CDR3 is 15 amino acids. Germline CDR1 is SGHRS and CDR2 is YFSETQ. DNA for the CDR3: TGCGCCAGCAGCTTGGGGGGACAGGGGGCCACTGAAGCTTTCTTT. Translating it yields CASSLGGQGATEAFF.

The chain employs TRBV2 and TRBJ1-1; 9 nucleotides align to TRBD1. Germline V gives CDR1 SNHLY, CDR2 FYNNEI. The V segment lost 9 bases and the J segment 1 base; nucleotides outside the gene matches: 9. CDR3 length equals 15 residues. CDR3 region: CASTVQGAKNTEAFF. Here the CDR3 DNA reads TGTGCCAGTACCGTACAGGGGGCTAAGAACACTGAAGCTTTCTTT.

The genes are TRBV28 and TRBJ2-6; tentatively, D is TRBD1 (5 bases). Germline CDR1 MDHEN, CDR2 SYDVKM. The CDR3 extends over 17 amino acids. Trimming left V 5 bases short and J 0 bases short, with 14 bases between. The CDR3 DNA sequence: TGTGCCAGCAGTCCCTATACAGACAGCTCTGGGGCCAACGTCCTGACTTTC. Translating it yields CASSPYTDSSGANVLTF.